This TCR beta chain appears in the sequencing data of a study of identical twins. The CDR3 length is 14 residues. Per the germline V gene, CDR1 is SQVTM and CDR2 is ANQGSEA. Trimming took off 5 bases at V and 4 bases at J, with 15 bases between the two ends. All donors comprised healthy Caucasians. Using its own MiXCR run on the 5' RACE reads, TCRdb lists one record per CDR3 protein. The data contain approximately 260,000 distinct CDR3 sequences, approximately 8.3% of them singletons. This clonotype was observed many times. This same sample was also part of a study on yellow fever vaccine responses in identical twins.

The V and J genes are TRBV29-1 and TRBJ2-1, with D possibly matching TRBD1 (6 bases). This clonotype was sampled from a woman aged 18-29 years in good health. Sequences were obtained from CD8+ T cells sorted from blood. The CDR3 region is CSVPGQRIYNEQFF. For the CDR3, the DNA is TGCAGCGTTCCCGGACAGAGGATTTACAATGAGCAGTTCTTC.